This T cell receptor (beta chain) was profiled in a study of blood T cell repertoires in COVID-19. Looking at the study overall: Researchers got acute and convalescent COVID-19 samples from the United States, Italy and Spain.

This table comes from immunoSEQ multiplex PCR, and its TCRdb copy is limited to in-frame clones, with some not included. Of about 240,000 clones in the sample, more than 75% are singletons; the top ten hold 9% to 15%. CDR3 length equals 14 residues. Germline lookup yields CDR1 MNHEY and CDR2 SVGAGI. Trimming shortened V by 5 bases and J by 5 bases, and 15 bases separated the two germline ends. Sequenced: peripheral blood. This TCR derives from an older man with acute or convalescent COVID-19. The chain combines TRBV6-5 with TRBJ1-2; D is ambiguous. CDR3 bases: TGTGCCAGCAGTCCTACACCGGGGATTTATGGCTACACCTTC. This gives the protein CASSPTPGIYGYTF.